This passage covers 29 T cell receptor beta chains from one sample sequenced in a study of Ad26.COV2.S vaccination and SARS-CoV-2 variants. Assay used: immunoSEQ multiplex PCR; TCRdb lists only in-frame clones, some missing. The data show over 400,000 clones, with less than 95% seen just once and around 4.5% held by the top ten. The sample's treatment: around 19 received Ad26.COV2.S at low or high dose, single or two shots; a few received placebo; per-sample allocation not given. Day 63 following the first vaccine or placebo injection was when the samples were taken. This specimen was peripheral blood, taken in a trial of Ad26.COV2.S vaccine versus placebo. The receptors come from a person between 18 and 65 years old who received the Ad26.COV2.S COVID-19 vaccine or a placebo.

The CDR3 spells CASSELGGSSYEQYF. The CDR3, as DNA: TGTGCCAGCAGTGAACTCGGCGGTTCCTCCTACGAGCAGTACTTC. The chain carries TRBV6-1 and TRBJ2-7, with D unclear. There are 15 residues in the CDR3. In germline, CDR1 is MNHNS, CDR2 SASEGT. With 2 bases removed from V and 0 bases from J, the gap between germline ends came to 11 bases.

The chain couples TRBV14 to TRBJ2-3; 8 bases line up with TRBD2. Germline V CDR1 and CDR2: SGHDN, FVKESK. The CDR3 length is 16 residues. The ends lost 3 bases at V and 4 bases at J; junction bases unmatched: 9. The CDR3 DNA is TGTGCCAGCAGCCACAGCGGGAGTCCTCGTTCAGATACGCAGTATTTT. Translation gives CASSHSGSPRSDTQYF.

The chain has TRBV29-1 and TRBJ2-4; 13 bases match TRBD2. This CDR3 spans 13 amino acids. Trimming at V came to 7 bases and at J to 8 bases, leaving 5 bases not matched to a gene. Germline values: CDR1 SQVTM, CDR2 ANQGSEA. The CDR3 here is CSARTSGSDIQYF. CDR3 bases: TGCAGCGCCCGGACTAGCGGGAGTGACATTCAGTACTTC.

CDR3 in amino acids: CAWSPGKKSETQYF. For the CDR3, the DNA is TGTGCCTGGTCTCCCGGGAAGAAGTCCGAGACCCAGTACTTC. The rearrangement links TRBV30 to TRBJ2-5; TRBD2 is a possible D gene (5 bases). CDR3 length: 14 amino acids. Per germline, CDR1 GTSNPN and CDR2 SVGIG (reference sequence). The V and J ends lost 5 bases and 5 bases respectively, with 18 bases between them.

V and J are TRBV28 and TRBJ1-5, with 7 positions matching TRBD1. Germline values: CDR1 MDHEN, CDR2 SYDVKM. V shed 3 bases, J shed 4 bases, and the junction held 3 bases outside the gene matches. The CDR3 totals 14 residues. The CDR3 coding sequence is TGTGCCAGCAGTTTGACAGGGATGAATCAGCCCCAGCATTTT. Its translation: CASSLTGMNQPQHF.

The CDR3 sequence: CASSFLVSTNEKLFF. CDR3 in DNA: TGTGCCAGCAGTTTTTTGGTCTCAACTAATGAAAAACTGTTTTTT. The V gene is TRBV28, the J gene TRBJ1-4; no reliable D call. The CDR3 contains 15 residues. The V and J ends lost 3 bases and 0 bases respectively, with 8 bases between them. CDR1 and CDR2 from the germline V gene are MDHEN and SYDVKM.

Comments on this clone: A read error may account for a junction end that differs from germline. The DNA of the CDR3 is TGTGCCAGCAGTTTGGGGGCGGGAGCTTACGAGACCCAGTACTTC. As protein: CASSLGAGAYETQYF. V is TRBV5-4 and J is TRBJ2-5; perhaps TRBD2 as D (7 bases). The CDR3 sequence is 15 residues long. Germline loops: CDR1 SGHNT, CDR2 YYREEE (reference sequence). Full variable domain (remainder filled in from reference TRBV5-4 and TRBJ2-5): ETGVTQSPTHLIKTRGQQVTLRCSSQSGHNTVSWYQQALGQGPQFIFQYYREEENGRGNFPPRFSGLQFPNYSSELNVNALELDDSALYLCASSLGAGAYETQYFGPGTRLLVL.

The CDR3 DNA sequence: TGCGCCAGCAGCTTACCGGGACAGGGCGATACGCAGTATTTT. Its translation: CASSLPGQGDTQYF. This chain links TRBV5-1 with TRBJ2-3, with 9 bases aligning to TRBD1. V was pared by 2 bases and J by 6 bases, with 4 bases of the junction left unmatched. This CDR3 is built from 14 residues. Germline V gene data show CDR1 as SGHRS and CDR2 as YFSETQ.

V usage is TRBV10-3 and J usage is TRBJ1-2; D uncertain. CDR1 is ENHRY and CDR2 is SYGVKD in the germline V gene. The CDR3 sequence is 14 residues long. Trimming pared 0 bases from V and 4 bases from J, leaving 9 bases between. The CDR3 here is CAISESAVVYGYTF. The CDR3 DNA reads TGTGCCATCAGTGAGTCAGCAGTTGTCTATGGCTACACCTTC.

The V call is TRBV13, the J call TRBJ2-5; D might be TRBD2 (6 bases). The V end lost 8 bases, the J end lost 5 bases, and 18 bases lay between the germline ends. In germline, CDR1 is PRHDT, CDR2 FYEKMQ (reference sequence). The CDR3 extends over 14 amino acids. CDR3 nucleotides: TGTGCCAGCTCCCCGGACTACTCTGTCGAGACCCAGTACTTC. Translated: CASSPDYSVETQYF.

This chain uses TRBV12-5 with TRBJ2-5; TRBD1 agrees at 7 bases. The CDR3 length is 17 residues. With V trimmed by 1 base and J by 4 bases, 12 bases remained unmatched. Germline CDR1 and CDR2: LGHNT and FRNRAP. CDR3 bases: TGTGCTAGTGGTTTGGCCAGGGACAGCCTTAATTCAGAGACCCAGTACTTC. As protein: CASGLARDSLNSETQYF.

The chain joins TRBV7-3 to TRBJ2-7; weak D call: TRBD2 (6 bases). Germline V CDR1 and CDR2: SGHTA, FQGTGA. The CDR3 has 13 amino acids. The germline V and J ends were trimmed by 5 bases and 3 bases, with 11 bases remaining between them. The CDR3 region is CASSAGPSYEQYF. The CDR3 DNA sequence: TGTGCCAGCAGCGCGGGACCGAGCTACGAGCAGTACTTC.

The gene calls are TRBV11-3 and TRBJ2-3, with no clear D. The CDR3 totals 15 residues. V shed 1 base and J shed 2 bases, with 10 bases lying between them. Germline CDR1 reads SGHNT; CDR2 reads YENEEA. DNA for the CDR3: TGTGCCAGCAGCTTAGGAGGCGGTGCCACAGATACGCAGTATTTT. This translates into CASSLGGGATDTQYF.

The chain carries TRBV6-1 and TRBJ2-2, with D tentatively TRBD2 (5 bases). CDR1 and CDR2 from the germline V gene are MNHNS and SASEGT. CDR3 length equals 17 residues. With 2 bases removed from V and 2 bases from J, the gap between germline ends came to 15 bases. CDR3 residues: CASSEWGRETNTGELFF. In DNA form, the CDR3 reads TGTGCCAGCAGTGAATGGGGTAGGGAGACCAACACCGGGGAGCTGTTTTTT.

This chain uses TRBV11-2 with TRBJ1-1, with no clear D. The CDR3 is 12 amino acids. Germline V lookup: CDR1 SGHAT, CDR2 FQNNGV. V was clipped by 6 bases and J by 4 bases, with 9 bases between them. The CDR3 loop reads CASRGGGTEAFF. The DNA for the CDR3 is TGTGCCAGCAGGGGTGGTGGCACTGAAGCTTTCTTT.

This clone was observed once. This chain joins TRBV27 and TRBJ2-3; D perhaps matches TRBD1 (6 bases). In germline, CDR1 is MNHEY, CDR2 SMNVEV (reference sequence). Trimming shortened V by 4 bases and J by 0 bases, and 11 bases separated the two germline ends. This CDR3 region has 15 residues. The CDR3 loop reads CASSSLQGSTDTQYF. The CDR3 coding sequence is TGTGCCAGCAGTTCCTTACAGGGTAGCACAGATACGCAGTATTTT.

The J gene is TRBJ2-1, the V gene TRBV6-6, with D perhaps matching TRBD1 (6 bases). V was pared by 2 bases and J by 5 bases, with 10 bases between. This CDR3 comprises 14 residues. CDR1 is MNHNY and CDR2 is SVGAGI in the germline V gene (reference sequence). CDR3 DNA: TGTGCCAGCAGTTACCCCCCAGGGGACAATGAGCAGTTCTTC. It specifies CASSYPPGDNEQFF.

CDR3 in amino acids: CASSRQGGQTQYF. In DNA form, the CDR3 reads TGTGCCAGTAGTAGGCAGGGAGGGCAGACCCAGTACTTC. This chain connects TRBV19 to TRBJ2-5; 7 bases match TRBD2. The V and J ends lost 4 bases and 6 bases, in that order; junction bases with no gene match: 5. CDR1 is LNHDA, CDR2 SQIVND, per germline (reference sequence). CDR3 length equals 13 residues.

The chain combines TRBV7-2 with TRBJ1-5; D is unclear. The germline V and J ends were trimmed by 1 base and 5 bases, with 15 bases remaining between them. The CDR3 totals 16 residues. Germline lookup yields CDR1 SGHTA and CDR2 FQGNSA. The CDR3 DNA reads as TGTGCCAGCAGCTTAGAGGGTACAGCCTCCTATCAGCCCCAGCATTTT. Protein: CASSLEGTASYQPQHF.

The chain is built from TRBV7-8 and TRBJ2-1, with D tentatively TRBD2 (6 bases). The CDR3 length is 16 residues. Trimming left V 5 bases short and J 8 bases short, with 22 bases between. Germline V gene data show CDR1 as SGHVS and CDR2 as FQNEAQ. The CDR3 nucleotides are TGTGCCAGCAGCCCTCTAGGCGGAGGGCCTCAACATGAGCAGTTCTTC. This sequence encodes CASSPLGGGPQHEQFF. Full variable domain (missing parts from reference TRBV7-8 and TRBJ2-1): GAGVSQSPRYKVAKRGQDVALRCDPISGHVSLFWYQQALGQGPEFLTYFQNEAQLDKSGLPSDRFFAERPEGSVSTLKIQRTQQEDSAVYLCASSPLGGGPQHEQFFGPGTRLTVL.

The J gene is TRBJ2-2, the V gene TRBV24-1; no clear D gene. The germline V gene has CDR1 KGHDR and CDR2 SFDVKD. The germline V and J ends were trimmed by 4 bases and 0 bases, with 8 bases remaining between them. The CDR3 covers 15 residues. The CDR3 loop reads CATSDRRPNTGELFF. The CDR3 DNA follows: TGTGCCACCAGTGACAGGCGACCGAACACCGGGGAGCTGTTTTTT.

This clone has more than one count but fewer than ten. V is TRBV18 and J is TRBJ2-7; 10 nucleotides align to TRBD2. This CDR3 is built from 15 residues. The V segment lost 2 bases and the J segment 5 bases; nucleotides outside the gene matches: 6. Germline V gene sequence: CDR1 KGHSH, CDR2 LQKENI. The CDR3 DNA reads as TGTGCCAGCTCACCAACGGGACTAGCGACGGACGAGCAGTACTTC. Translating it yields CASSPTGLATDEQYF. Full variable domain (rest looked up from reference TRBV18 and TRBJ2-7): NAGVMQNPRHLVRRRGQEARLRCSPMKGHSHVYWYRQLPEEGLKFMVYLQKENIIDESGMPKERFSAEFPKEGPSILRIQQVVRGDSAAYFCASSPTGLATDEQYFGPGTRLTVT.

The chain combines TRBV6-4 with TRBJ1-1, with a possible D match to TRBD1 (6 bases). CDR1 and CDR2 (germline): MRHNA, SNTAGT. Trimming removed 4 bases from V and 1 base from J, with 10 bases in between. The CDR3 loop spans 14 amino acids. The CDR3 is CASSVTGENTEAFF. CDR3 bases: TGTGCCAGCAGTGTGACAGGCGAGAACACTGAAGCTTTCTTT.

This rearrangement joins TRBV7-9 to TRBJ2-5, with D possibly being TRBD2 (5 bases). CDR1 and CDR2 from the germline V gene are SEHNR and FQNEAQ (reference sequence). This CDR3 region has 13 residues. With 2 bases removed from V and 2 bases from J, the gap between germline ends came to 6 bases. The CDR3 DNA follows: TGTGCCAGCAGCTTACGGGGACAAGAGACCCAGTACTTC. As protein: CASSLRGQETQYF.

V usage is TRBV5-1 and J usage is TRBJ1-3; D gene uncertain. Looked up from germline, CDR1 is SGHRS and CDR2 is YFSETQ. The CDR3 runs to 15 residues. Trimming left V 3 bases short and J 0 bases short, with 10 bases between. The CDR3, as DNA: TGCGCCAGCAGCTCAGGACGAGACTCTGGAAACACCATATATTTT. Protein product: CASSSGRDSGNTIYF.

This chain connects TRBV7-3 to TRBJ2-3, with D possibly TRBD2 on 6 matching bases. The V gene's germline CDR1 is SGHTA and CDR2 FQGTGA. The CDR3 is 15 residues long. V shed 2 bases and J shed 3 bases, with 12 bases lying between them. CDR3 DNA: TGTGCCAGCAGCTTAGGTGGGAGGAGTACAGATACGCAGTATTTT. Its protein is CASSLGGRSTDTQYF.

This clone has a handful of counts. V usage is TRBV6-5 and J usage is TRBJ2-3; the D gene could be TRBD1 or TRBD2 (5 bases each). CDR3 size: 14 residues. The V and J ends lost 5 bases and 2 bases respectively, with 11 bases between them. Per germline, CDR1 MNHEY and CDR2 SVGAGI. CDR3 nucleotide sequence: TGTGCCAGCAGTATGTCGGGACCCACAGATACGCAGTATTTT. It translates to CASSMSGPTDTQYF.

The V gene is TRBV5-1, the J gene TRBJ2-7, with D unresolved. The germline V gene encodes CDR1 SGHRS and CDR2 YFSETQ. This CDR3 comprises 13 residues. V was cut by 1 base and J by 2 bases, with 7 bases left in between. The CDR3: CASSLSTPYEQYF. CDR3 in DNA: TGCGCCAGCAGCTTGAGTACGCCCTACGAGCAGTACTTC.

This clone was observed a single time. This sequence joins TRBV9 and TRBJ2-1; 10 bases align to TRBD2. Germline V gene sequence: CDR1 SGDLS, CDR2 YYNGEE. The CDR3 loop spans 14 amino acids. V trimming: 3 bases; J trimming: 5 bases; junction bases outside the gene matches: 2. The DNA of the CDR3 is TGTGCCAGCAGCGGGGGACTAGCGAACAATGAGCAGTTCTTC. Its translation is CASSGGLANNEQFF.